This T cell receptor beta chain was found in a study of tumor-infiltrating lymphocytes in oesophageal squamous cell carcinoma. TCRdb reanalysed the PCR reads using MiXCR and keeps one entry per CDR3 protein. The data contain roughly 23,000 distinct CDR3 sequences, about 35% of them singletons. CDR3 length: 13 amino acids. Trimming stripped 5 bases from V and 6 bases from J, with 13 bases between. The specimen was esophageal tumor tissue. The V gene is TRBV12-3 or TRBV12-4, the J gene TRBJ1-2; tentative D call: TRBD1 (6 bases). This TCR derives from a female donor with esophageal squamous cell carcinoma. The CDR3 region has the DNA TGTGCCAGCAGTCTACGAGGGGGGAATGGCTACACCTTC. Translating gives CASSLRGGNGYTF.